A selection of T cell receptor beta chains follows, all from one sample in a study of T cells after yellow fever vaccination. TCRdb fed the 5' RACE reads into MiXCR, producing one record per CDR3 protein. The table records under 600,000 distinct CDR3 sequences, about 13% of them present only once. Sequencing used PBMCs, obtained on the day of the yellow fever booster vaccination. These receptors came from a man aged 30-40 years who received the YFV17D yellow fever vaccine. The CDR3 runs from the conserved cysteine through the conserved F or W. D genes are given only for firm matches. Rows give clone size only sometimes, using once, few, many, or a class for an expanded clone.

>TRBV21-1|few|TRBJ2-1|NA
CASSKGIAAHSNEQFF
TGTGCCAGCAGCAAAGGAATAGCGGCCCATAGTAATGAGCAGTTCTTC
>TRBV19|few|TRBJ2-2|TRBD1
CASSIGDRVTGELFF
TGTGCCAGTAGTATCGGGGACAGGGTTACCGGGGAGCTGTTTTTT
>TRBV7-2|many|TRBJ2-5|TRBD2
CASSLGSLAGQETQYF
TGTGCCAGCAGCTTGGGGAGCCTAGCGGGGCAAGAGACCCAGTACTTC
>TRBV24-1|few|TRBJ2-3|NA
CATSDRRGGTDTQYF
TGTGCCACCAGTGATAGGCGTGGTGGCACAGATACGCAGTATTTT
>TRBV27|few|TRBJ1-6|NA
CASSLIQGSNSPLHF
TGTGCCAGCAGTTTAATCCAGGGATCGAATTCACCCCTCCACTTT
>TRBV4-3|NA|TRBJ2-7|TRBD2
CASSEDLAGSFEQYF
TGCGCCAGCAGCGAAGACCTAGCGGGGTCTTTCGAGCAGTACTTC
>TRBV18|few|TRBJ1-1|NA
CASSPMNTEAFF
TGTGCCAGCTCACCCATGAACACTGAAGCTTTCTTT
>TRBV12-5|few|TRBJ2-1|TRBD2
CASGLAGVSDEQFF
TGTGCTAGTGGACTAGCGGGAGTTAGTGATGAGCAGTTCTTC
>TRBV4-2|many|TRBJ2-7|NA
CASSQVPATYEQYF
TGTGCCAGCAGCCAAGTCCCCGCCACCTACGAGCAGTACTTC
>TRBV9|NA|TRBJ1-2|TRBD1
CASARDSPSYGYTF
TGTGCCTCGGCGCGGGACAGCCCCAGCTATGGCTACACCTTC
>TRBV5-1|NA|TRBJ2-3|NA
CASSLMGPSTDTQYF
TGCGCCAGCAGCTTGATGGGTCCTAGCACAGATACGCAGTATTTT
>TRBV11-2|few|TRBJ2-7|NA
CASSLAQVHYEQYF
TGTGCCAGCAGCTTAGCGCAGGTCCACTACGAGCAGTACTTC
>TRBV5-6|few|TRBJ2-7|NA
CASSSKGGAELHEQYF
TGTGCCAGCAGCTCTAAAGGGGGAGCCGAGTTGCACGAGCAGTACTTC
>TRBV4-2|NA|TRBJ2-5|TRBD1
CASSQAASTGAGETQYF
TGTGCCAGCAGCCAAGCCGCCTCGACAGGGGCTGGTGAGACCCAGTACTTC
>TRBV5-5|many|TRBJ2-7|NA
CASSFRSSYEQYF
TGTGCCAGCAGCTTTCGTTCCTCCTACGAGCAGTACTTC
>TRBV25-1|NA|TRBJ2-7|NA
CASSEWGVGGYEQYF
TGTGCCAGCAGTGAATGGGGGGTTGGAGGCTACGAGCAGTACTTC
>TRBV9|NA|TRBJ2-7|TRBD1
CASSVRTGRSYEQYF
TGTGCCAGCAGCGTCCGGACAGGGCGCTCCTACGAGCAGTACTTC
>TRBV6-1|few|TRBJ2-3|TRBD1
CASRNFAYRGPDTQYF
TGTGCCAGCAGAAATTTTGCCTACAGGGGTCCAGATACGCAGTATTTT
>TRBV7-9|few|TRBJ1-1|TRBD1
CASSLGSGTGGLTEAFF
TGTGCCAGCAGCTTAGGTTCTGGGACAGGGGGCTTGACTGAAGCTTTCTTT
>TRBV3-1|few|TRBJ2-7|NA
CASSQEVSAEQYF
TGTGCCAGCAGCCAAGAAGTATCAGCCGAGCAGTACTTC
>TRBV20-1|NA|TRBJ1-5|NA
CSALDSDSNQPQHF
TGCAGTGCTTTAGACAGCGATAGCAATCAGCCCCAGCATTTT
>TRBV30|few|TRBJ2-7|NA
CAWSGRGGYEQYF
TGTGCCTGGAGCGGAAGAGGGGGGTACGAGCAGTACTTC
>TRBV12-3/TRBV12-4|few|TRBJ2-4|NA
CASSSTVIAKNIQYF
TGTGCCAGCAGTTCGACCGTTATAGCCAAAAACATTCAGTACTTC
>TRBV5-1|NA|TRBJ2-7|NA
CASSLTGQFYYEQYF
TGCGCCAGCAGCTTGACCGGACAGTTTTACTACGAGCAGTACTTC
>TRBV7-3|few|TRBJ2-2|TRBD2
CASSLVAGVGTGELFF
TGTGCCAGCAGCTTAGTAGCGGGAGTGGGCACCGGGGAGCTGTTTTTT
>TRBV21-1|NA|TRBJ1-2|NA
CGKGGRIYGYTF
TGTGGGAAGGGGGGGAGAATCTATGGCTACACCTTC
>TRBV5-1|few|TRBJ2-6|TRBD2
CASSPLAGRPLSGANVLTF
TGCGCCAGCAGCCCATTAGCGGGGCGTCCTTTATCTGGGGCCAACGTCCTGACTTTC
>TRBV20-1|many|TRBJ1-1|NA
CSARASLNTEAFF
TGCAGTGCTAGAGCGTCGTTGAACACTGAAGCTTTCTTT
>TRBV18|few|TRBJ2-5|NA
CASSPRLDPRPQETQYF
TGTGCCAGCTCACCACGGTTGGATCCCCGACCCCAAGAGACCCAGTACTTC
>TRBV6-5|few|TRBJ2-1|NA
CASSYSTLASYNEQFF
TGTGCCAGCAGTTACTCGACACTAGCCTCCTACAATGAGCAGTTCTTC
>TRBV11-2|few|TRBJ2-3|NA
CASRVADTQYF
TGTGCCAGCAGGGTAGCAGATACGCAGTATTTT
>TRBV12-3/TRBV12-4|NA|TRBJ2-7|TRBD2
CASSLGTSGGDYEQYF
TGTGCCAGCAGTTTGGGGACTAGCGGCGGGGACTACGAGCAGTACTTC
>TRBV5-1|many|TRBJ2-1|TRBD2
CASSFGTSGQWEQFF
TGCGCCAGCAGCTTCGGGACTAGCGGTCAATGGGAGCAGTTCTTC
>TRBV6-5|NA|TRBJ1-6|NA
CASSQTPDSSTSPLHF
TGTGCCAGCAGCCAAACTCCGGACAGTTCTACTTCACCCCTCCACTTT
>TRBV9|NA|TRBJ2-1|TRBD2
CASSARLASYNEQFF
TGTGCCAGCAGCGCAAGACTAGCGAGCTACAATGAGCAGTTCTTC
>TRBV7-9|NA|TRBJ2-3|NA
CASSARAGITDTQYF
TGTGCCAGCAGCGCGAGAGCGGGTATCACAGATACGCAGTATTTT
>TRBV4-3|NA|TRBJ2-3|NA
CASRMGGTDTQYF
TGCGCCAGCAGGATGGGGGGCACAGATACGCAGTATTTT